This is a list of T cell receptor beta chains from one sample in a study of technical replicates of blood from several donors. Using immunoSEQ multiplex PCR, the repertoire was profiled, and TCRdb retains in-frame clones only, with some absent. The sample includes tens of thousands of clones, nearly 99% of them seen just once. Specimen: T cells isolated from PBMCs. The receptors come from a human donor in good health. CDR3s include the opening cysteine and the closing phenylalanine or tryptophan. The order of the fields is V gene, J gene, CDR3 protein.

v_call: TRBV18; j_call: TRBJ2-3; cdr3_aa: CASSGDSYTDTQYF
v_call: TRBV7-8; j_call: TRBJ1-1; cdr3_aa: CASSLGQRSEAFF
v_call: TRBV6-1; j_call: TRBJ2-2; cdr3_aa: CASSPGTGVTGELFF
v_call: TRBV6-5; j_call: TRBJ1-1; cdr3_aa: CASSYAGQVNTEAFF
v_call: TRBV7-3; j_call: TRBJ2-1; cdr3_aa: CASSLLAGDEGEQFF
v_call: TRBV11-2; j_call: TRBJ1-2; cdr3_aa: CASSYNWDNGYTF
v_call: TRBV28; j_call: TRBJ2-7; cdr3_aa: CASSTLAGIAEQYF
v_call: TRBV7-8; j_call: TRBJ2-7; cdr3_aa: CASSLEAGRARQYF
v_call: TRBV7-9; j_call: TRBJ2-5; cdr3_aa: CASSFIRELLETQYF
v_call: TRBV5-1; j_call: TRBJ2-1; cdr3_aa: CASSLSGSPYNEQFF
v_call: TRBV14; j_call: TRBJ1-4; cdr3_aa: CASSQWSSGRDEKLFF
v_call: TRBV7-3; j_call: TRBJ2-1; cdr3_aa: CASSPRGTGVTNEQFF
v_call: TRBV5-4; j_call: TRBJ2-2; cdr3_aa: CASSNPGTGFGELFF
v_call: TRBV18; j_call: TRBJ2-7; cdr3_aa: CASSPPRVDRSYEQYF
v_call: TRBV11-1; j_call: TRBJ2-7; cdr3_aa: CASSVGGSSSYEQYF
v_call: TRBV7-3; j_call: TRBJ2-1; cdr3_aa: CASSLGGFNEQFF
v_call: TRBV29-1; j_call: TRBJ2-1; cdr3_aa: CSVRGSSYNEQFF
v_call: TRBV28; j_call: TRBJ2-5; cdr3_aa: CASSLPQGEKETQYF
v_call: TRBV5-1; j_call: TRBJ2-3; cdr3_aa: CASSSGLQGTDTQYF
v_call: TRBV7-2; j_call: TRBJ1-5; cdr3_aa: CASSLGGTGRSQPQHF
v_call: TRBV2; j_call: TRBJ1-2; cdr3_aa: CASSAARDYTF
v_call: TRBV5-1; j_call: TRBJ1-2; cdr3_aa: CASSLDRAGGSNGYTF
v_call: TRBV19; j_call: TRBJ1-5; cdr3_aa: CASRTGTGGGSQPQHF
v_call: TRBV9; j_call: TRBJ2-7; cdr3_aa: CASRPGLAGGPKYEQYF
v_call: TRBV27; j_call: TRBJ2-1; cdr3_aa: CASRLAGTPEQFF
v_call: TRBV7-3; j_call: TRBJ2-1; cdr3_aa: CASSRRPGTAGEQFF
v_call: TRBV7-2; j_call: TRBJ2-1; cdr3_aa: CASSFTSDNEQFF
v_call: TRBV7-3; j_call: TRBJ2-1; cdr3_aa: CASSLGLAGGVHEQFF
v_call: TRBV9; j_call: TRBJ2-1; cdr3_aa: CASSSPRSGRTTYQYNEQFF
v_call: TRBV11-1; j_call: TRBJ1-1; cdr3_aa: CASSLDPGFPMNTEAFF
v_call: TRBV5-4; j_call: TRBJ2-1; cdr3_aa: CASSHPDYNEQFF
v_call: TRBV2; j_call: TRBJ1-4; cdr3_aa: CASSDGGRTSNEKLFF
v_call: TRBV27; j_call: TRBJ2-3; cdr3_aa: CASSASGWKDTQYF
v_call: TRBV2; j_call: TRBJ2-3; cdr3_aa: CASRVAGGQTDTQYF
v_call: TRBV28; j_call: TRBJ2-7; cdr3_aa: CASTREGTYEQYF
v_call: TRBV6-1; j_call: TRBJ1-5; cdr3_aa: CASSEENQPQHF
v_call: TRBV18; j_call: TRBJ2-7; cdr3_aa: CASSHRDRVHEQYF
v_call: TRBV15; j_call: TRBJ2-1; cdr3_aa: CATSEPSGRAIWQFF
v_call: TRBV9; j_call: TRBJ2-1; cdr3_aa: CASTPASGHQGNEQFF
v_call: TRBV27; j_call: TRBJ1-1; cdr3_aa: CASSLAGRNTEAFF
v_call: TRBV9; j_call: TRBJ2-1; cdr3_aa: CASSPHRGRGYNEQFF
v_call: TRBV5-1; j_call: TRBJ2-1; cdr3_aa: CASSLSPGQGSYNEQFF
v_call: TRBV19; j_call: TRBJ1-2; cdr3_aa: CASTGRDNYGYTF
v_call: TRBV9; j_call: TRBJ2-5; cdr3_aa: CASSPSLAGGPETQYF
v_call: TRBV4-1; j_call: TRBJ2-7; cdr3_aa: CASSQEDGRWGEQYF
v_call: TRBV29-1; j_call: TRBJ2-1; cdr3_aa: CSVEQGRGFSYNEQFF
v_call: TRBV29-1; j_call: TRBJ2-7; cdr3_aa: CSVSSGGGYEQYF
v_call: TRBV7-9; j_call: TRBJ2-1; cdr3_aa: CASSVSRPDGHNEQFF
v_call: TRBV7-3; j_call: TRBJ1-1; cdr3_aa: CASSLGTAGRNTEAFF
v_call: TRBV28; j_call: TRBJ1-1; cdr3_aa: CASSLDRLRTEAFF
v_call: TRBV9; j_call: TRBJ1-4; cdr3_aa: CASSAQGVTNEKLFF
v_call: TRBV28; j_call: TRBJ1-5; cdr3_aa: CASSPRQGHQPQHF
v_call: TRBV5-6; j_call: TRBJ2-7; cdr3_aa: CASSYGTGPFYEQYF
v_call: TRBV7-2; j_call: TRBJ2-7; cdr3_aa: CASSLVPLAYEQYF
v_call: TRBV29-1; j_call: TRBJ2-7; cdr3_aa: CSVATGGHYEQYF
v_call: TRBV28; j_call: TRBJ2-7; cdr3_aa: CASNGYLPFSSYEQYF
v_call: TRBV9; j_call: TRBJ2-3; cdr3_aa: CASSVAGGGYTDTQYF
v_call: TRBV15; j_call: TRBJ2-7; cdr3_aa: CATSRGGEGYEQYF